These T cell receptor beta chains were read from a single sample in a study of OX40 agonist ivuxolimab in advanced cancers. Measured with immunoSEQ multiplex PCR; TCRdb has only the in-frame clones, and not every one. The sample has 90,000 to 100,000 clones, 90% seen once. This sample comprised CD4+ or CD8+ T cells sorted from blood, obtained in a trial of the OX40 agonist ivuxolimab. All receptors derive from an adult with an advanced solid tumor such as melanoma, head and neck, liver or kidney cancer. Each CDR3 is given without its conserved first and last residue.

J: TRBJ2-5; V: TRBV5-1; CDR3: ASSQGDRETQY
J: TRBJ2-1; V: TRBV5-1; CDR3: ASSLAGISSYNEQF
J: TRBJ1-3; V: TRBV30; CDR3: AWSVGRNRGNTIY
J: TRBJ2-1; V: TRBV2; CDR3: ASNFGGRRVNEQF
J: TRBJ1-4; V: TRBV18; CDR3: ASSPSGEKLF
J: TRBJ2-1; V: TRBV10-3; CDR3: AISEGLAGGNEQF
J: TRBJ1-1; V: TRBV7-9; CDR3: ASSRDSQTEAF
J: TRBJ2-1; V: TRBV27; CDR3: ASSLYSSGIPNEQF
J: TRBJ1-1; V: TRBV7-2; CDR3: ASRLGGGNTEAF
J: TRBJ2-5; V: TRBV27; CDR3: ASSSLTGTETQY
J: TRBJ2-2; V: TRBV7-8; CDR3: ASSGRLAGGTGELF
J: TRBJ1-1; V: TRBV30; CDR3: AWTRLGTEAF
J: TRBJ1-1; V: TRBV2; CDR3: ASSPVSGYANIAF
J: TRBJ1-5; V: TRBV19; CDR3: ASRTGIWQPQH